The 29 T cell receptor beta chains presented below share a single source sample, sequenced in a study of cytomegalovirus exposure and HLA in healthy donors. This PCR relied on a set of 60 Vbeta primers and 13 Jbeta primers. Generated by immunoSEQ multiplex PCR, the TCRdb table keeps only in-frame clones and is missing some. The sample carries roughly 100,000 clones, approximately 80% recorded once. The material sequenced was PBMCs. The receptors were gathered from a female donor in good health and CMV-seropositive.

J is TRBJ2-1 and V is TRBV5-6, with D tentatively TRBD2 (5 bases). Germline V lookup: CDR1 SGHDT, CDR2 YYEEEE. Trimming stripped 6 bases from V and 6 bases from J, with 22 bases between. The CDR3 length is 16 residues. CDR3 in amino acids: CASTSRLSTYPNEQFF. CDR3 nucleotides: TGTGCCAGCACCTCACGACTATCCACATATCCCAATGAGCAGTTCTTC.

The table lists this clone with a few counts. CDR3 DNA sequence: TGTGCCAGAGAGGACAGCTCTGGGGCCAACGTCCTGACTTTC. Residues: CAREDSSGANVLTF. J is TRBJ2-6 and V is TRBV7-9; D is perhaps TRBD1 (6 bases). Trimming took off 9 bases at V and 0 bases at J, with 9 bases between the two ends. Germline V gene sequence: CDR1 SEHNR, CDR2 FQNEAQ (reference sequence). This CDR3 is 14 amino acids long.

The J gene is TRBJ2-3, the V gene TRBV5-1; 7 bases agree with TRBD2. The CDR3 runs to 17 residues. Germline lookup yields CDR1 SGHRS and CDR2 YFSETQ. The V segment lost 0 bases and the J segment 4 bases; nucleotides outside the gene matches: 11. CDR3 nucleotides: TGCGCCAGCAGCTTGGCCAGCGCTAGCGGAAGCGCAGATACGCAGTATTTT. The encoded protein is CASSLASASGSADTQYF.

The rearrangement joins TRBV23-1 to TRBJ2-7; 8 bases fit TRBD1. TRBV23-1 is assigned to the ORF class and has an uncertain function. The junction had 7 bases not matched to a gene; V was cut back by 2 bases and J by 7 bases. The CDR3 runs 14 residues. The CDR3 loop reads CASSQIDRGQEQYF. Written as DNA, the CDR3 is TGCGCCAGCAGTCAAATCGACAGGGGCCAGGAGCAGTACTTC.

The chain employs TRBV5-1 and TRBJ1-2; maybe TRBD1 (6 bases). Germline V gene sequence: CDR1 SGHRS, CDR2 YFSETQ. Trimming left V 4 bases short and J 4 bases short, with 23 bases between. There are 17 residues in the CDR3. The CDR3 sequence is CASSPRQGQYLIYGYTF. The DNA for the CDR3 is TGCGCCAGCAGCCCCCGCCAAGGACAGTATCTGATCTATGGCTACACCTTC.

The rearrangement uses TRBV2 and TRBJ1-3, with TRBD1 as a possible D gene (6 bases). Germline V gene data show CDR1 as SNHLY and CDR2 as FYNNEI. The CDR3 consists of 15 residues. V lost 8 bases, J lost 0 bases, and 14 bases lay in between. Here the CDR3 DNA reads TGTGCCAGCGGGTGGGGGCACAGCTCTGGAAACACCATATATTTT. Translating gives CASGWGHSSGNTIYF.

J is TRBJ1-1 and V is TRBV10-1; possibly TRBD1 for D (6 bases). CDR1 WNHNN and CDR2 SYGVQD come from the germline V gene (reference sequence). The CDR3 is made up of 13 amino acids. The V end was cut by 5 bases, the J end by 10 bases, with 17 bases between. CDR3 DNA: TGCGCCAGCAGTAGAGGAGAGGGACAATTAGCTTTCTTT. This encodes CASSRGEGQLAFF.

This clone was found once. The CDR3 DNA reads TGCGCCAGCAGCCAAGAAGTAAGGCTCAACAGGGGAGGTTGGCCCGGGGAGCTGTTTTTT. Protein: CASSQEVRLNRGGWPGELFF. The chain joins TRBV4-3 to TRBJ2-2; D possibly corresponds to TRBD1 (7 bases). The CDR3 contains 20 residues. Germline V gene lookup returns CDR1 LGHNA and CDR2 YSLEER. The ends were cut back, 0 bases at V and 6 bases at J, with 26 bases in the middle.

The V gene is TRBV19, the J gene TRBJ1-4, with TRBD1 identical over 10 bases. V was pared by 3 bases and J by 3 bases, with 13 bases of the junction left unmatched. CDR3 length: 19 amino acids. The germline V gene encodes CDR1 LNHDA and CDR2 SQIVND (reference sequence). The CDR3 region is CASSMGSGQGSTANEKLFF. In DNA, the CDR3 is TGTGCCAGTAGTATGGGTTCGGGACAGGGGTCTACGGCTAATGAAAAACTGTTTTTT.

In its sample, this clone was seen a few times. The V and J genes are TRBV4-1 and TRBJ2-3; tentative D call: TRBD2 (6 bases). Germline CDR1 MGHRA, CDR2 YSYEKL. This CDR3 region has 16 residues. Trimming left V 1 base short and J 6 bases short, with 17 bases between. DNA for the CDR3: TGCGCCAGCAGCCAAGGAGTAACGGGAGCGGGTGATACGCAGTATTTT. This encodes CASSQGVTGAGDTQYF.

This clone has just one count. The CDR3 sequence: CSAIPGQGDSEQYF. The CDR3 coding sequence is TGCAGCGCCATACCGGGACAGGGGGATTCGGAGCAGTACTTC. The rearrangement uses TRBV29-1 and TRBJ2-5; 11 nucleotides agree with TRBD1. The junction had 15 bases not matched to a gene; V was cut back by 7 bases and J by 11 bases. CDR1 and CDR2 (germline): SQVTM, ANQGSEA. The CDR3 is made up of 14 amino acids.

The chain employs TRBV5-4 and TRBJ1-4; D possibly corresponds to TRBD1 (5 bases). Germline-derived CDR1 and CDR2 are SGHNT and YYREEE (reference sequence). The CDR3 runs to 17 residues. The V and J ends lost 4 bases and 7 bases respectively, with 23 bases between them. CDR3 nucleotides: TGTGCCAGCAGCCACAGCGGGACTAGAGGCCTCTCTGAAAAACTGTTTTTT. Translation gives CASSHSGTRGLSEKLFF.

This chain joins TRBV7-9 and TRBJ1-2; 9 bases line up with TRBD1. Germline lookup yields CDR1 SEHNR and CDR2 FQNEAQ (reference sequence). The V gene end was trimmed by 4 bases and the J gene end by 8 bases; junction bases not matched to a gene: 8. The CDR3 loop spans 14 amino acids. DNA of the CDR3: TGTGCCAGCAGCTCGGACAGGGGCCGGAGCGGCTACACCTTC. It codes for CASSSDRGRSGYTF.

The chain recombines TRBV4-1 with TRBJ2-3, with 7 bases matching TRBD2. Unmatched junction bases numbered 4, after V lost 0 bases and J lost 4 bases. This CDR3 is 15 amino acids long. The germline gives CDR1 MGHRA, CDR2 YSYEKL. The CDR3 bases are TGCGCCAGCAGCCAAGAGTGGGGGGGGGCAGATACGCAGTATTTT. Translation: CASSQEWGGADTQYF.

This rearrangement joins TRBV30 to TRBJ2-7; TRBD2 matches 14 bases. Germline V CDR1 and CDR2: GTSNPN, SVGIG (reference sequence). The trim removed 2 bases at V and 3 bases at J, leaving 9 bases unmatched. This CDR3 has 17 residues. The chain's CDR3 is CAWSTGLAGGLSYEQYF. The CDR3 DNA sequence: TGTGCCTGGAGTACTGGACTAGCGGGAGGACTTAGCTACGAGCAGTACTTC.

The V gene is TRBV7-2, the J gene TRBJ2-3; 7 bases agree with TRBD2. The CDR3 length is 17 residues. V shed 1 base and J 0 bases; nucleotides not matched to a gene: 7. The germline V gene has CDR1 SGHTA and CDR2 FQGNSA. As DNA, the CDR3 is TGTGCCAGCAGCTTAGGTTATGGGGGGGTTAGCACAGATACGCAGTATTTT. Encoded protein: CASSLGYGGVSTDTQYF.

The rearrangement links TRBV6-1 to TRBJ2-6; maybe TRBD2 (7 bases). This CDR3 spans 20 amino acids. Germline CDR1 and CDR2: MNHNS and SASEGT. Trimming removed 4 bases at V and 0 bases at J, with 22 bases between. The CDR3 here is CASSGGGVAQGLSGANVLTF. Here the CDR3 DNA reads TGTGCCAGCAGTGGGGGGGGTGTTGCCCAGGGGCTCTCTGGGGCCAACGTCCTGACTTTC.

The V gene is TRBV11-1, the J gene TRBJ1-1, with 11 bases that match TRBD1. The CDR3 has 13 residues. Losses at the gene ends were 6 bases for V and 5 bases for J; bases not matched to a gene: 2. Germline CDR1 reads SGHAT; CDR2 reads FQDESV (reference sequence). The CDR3 region has the DNA TGTGCCAGCAGGGGACAGGGGGTTACTGAAGCTTTCTTT. It translates to CASRGQGVTEAFF.

This chain uses TRBV5-6 with TRBJ1-5; D might be TRBD1 (6 bases). Germline V gives CDR1 SGHDT, CDR2 YYEEEE. V was trimmed by 6 bases and J by 6 bases, leaving 19 bases between them. The CDR3 spans 15 residues. CDR3 nucleotide sequence: TGTGCCAGCACCAAAGGGGGAGGGGGAGGTCAGCCCCAGCATTTT. Its translation: CASTKGGGGGQPQHF.

The chain employs TRBV7-9 and TRBJ1-2, with 7 bases fitting TRBD1. The V segment lost 6 bases and the J segment 8 bases; nucleotides outside the gene matches: 6. CDR1 is SEHNR, CDR2 FQNEAQ, per germline (reference sequence). The CDR3 has 12 residues. The CDR3 here is CASSRTGNGYTF. The CDR3 DNA is TGTGCCAGCAGTCGGACAGGTAACGGCTACACCTTC.

This clone was observed a handful of times. The genes are TRBV6-5 and TRBJ1-1, with D unresolved. Germline V CDR1 and CDR2: MNHEY, SVGAGI. The CDR3 has 14 residues. The V and J ends lost 6 bases and 11 bases respectively, with 22 bases between them. In DNA, the CDR3 is TGTGCCAGCAGGGGGATCGGAGGCGGTGGAAGGGCTTTCTTT. This gives the protein CASRGIGGGGRAFF.

The V and J genes are TRBV18 and TRBJ2-2; tentatively, D is TRBD1 (5 bases). Between the trimmed V and J ends, which lost 6 bases and 6 bases, there was a span of 8 bases. This CDR3 contains 12 residues. In germline, CDR1 is KGHSH, CDR2 LQKENI. The CDR3 reads CASSPRAGELFF. The CDR3 coding sequence is TGTGCCAGCTCCCCCAGGGCCGGGGAGCTGTTTTTT.

The chain links TRBV19 to TRBJ2-6, with 10 bases matching TRBD1. V was clipped by 9 bases and J by 1 base; unmatched bases: 6. CDR3 size: 16 residues. Germline assignment: CDR1 LNHDA and CDR2 SQIVND (reference sequence). The CDR3 sequence is CASSDRGLSGANVLTF. In DNA form, the CDR3 reads TGTGCCAGCTCCGACAGGGGGCTTTCTGGGGCCAACGTCCTGACTTTC.

The V gene is TRBV4-2, the J gene TRBJ2-5; a possible D gene is TRBD1 (6 bases). CDR1 is LGHNA and CDR2 is YNFKEQ in the germline V gene. This CDR3 is built from 14 residues. V shed 1 base and J shed 7 bases, with 13 bases lying between them. CDR3 sequence: CASSQGTDSGTQYF. The CDR3 DNA reads TGTGCCAGCAGCCAAGGGACAGATTCGGGGACCCAGTACTTC.

V usage is TRBV9 and J usage is TRBJ2-1, with 8 bases identical to TRBD2. V shed 4 bases, J shed 7 bases, and the junction held 16 bases outside the gene matches. CDR3 size: 17 residues. Germline V gives CDR1 SGDLS, CDR2 YYNGEE. The CDR3, as DNA: TGTGCCAGCAGCACCCGTCCGGTCGGGGGGGCGGGGAATGAGCAGTTCTTC. This encodes CASSTRPVGGAGNEQFF.

The gene calls are TRBV9 and TRBJ1-6; a possible D gene is TRBD1 (5 bases). Germline V gives CDR1 SGDLS, CDR2 YYNGEE. V was cut by 0 bases and J by 10 bases, with 14 bases left in between. This CDR3 has 15 amino acids. CDR3 in amino acids: CASSVGGDGGSPLHF. The DNA of the CDR3 is TGTGCCAGCAGCGTAGGGGGCGACGGGGGATCACCCCTCCACTTT.

V usage is TRBV9 and J usage is TRBJ1-3; maybe TRBD1 (6 bases). The germline gives CDR1 SGDLS, CDR2 YYNGEE. The CDR3 extends over 17 amino acids. Trimming took 3 bases from V and 0 from J, leaving 16 bases between them. CDR3 amino acids: CASSAPPGGGSGNTIYF. As DNA, the CDR3 is TGTGCCAGCAGCGCCCCCCCGGGGGGCGGCTCTGGAAACACCATATATTTT.

This clone was detected a few times. The CDR3 region is CASSLQGVTEAFF. The CDR3 DNA is TGTGCCAGCAGCTTACAGGGTGTGACTGAAGCTTTCTTT. The J gene is TRBJ1-1, the V gene TRBV7-3, with D tentatively TRBD1 (5 bases). V was shortened by 2 bases and J by 5 bases, with 9 bases between the two germline ends. CDR3 length: 13 residues. The V gene's germline CDR1 is SGHTA and CDR2 FQGTGA.

The V and J genes are TRBV30 and TRBJ1-1; D possibly corresponds to TRBD1 (5 bases). Trimming removed 3 bases at V and 1 base at J, with 9 bases between. CDR1 and CDR2 (germline): GTSNPN, SVGIG (reference sequence). The CDR3 sequence is 13 residues long. In DNA form, the CDR3 reads TGTGCCTGGAGCAGACAGTGGAACACTGAAGCTTTCTTT. Protein product: CAWSRQWNTEAFF. Complete variable domain (other parts from reference TRBV30 and TRBJ1-1): SQTIHQWPATLVQPVGSPLSLECTVEGTSNPNLYWYRQAAGRGLQLLFYSVGIGQISSEVPQNLSASRPQDRQFILSSKKLLLSDSGFYLCAWSRQWNTEAFFGQGTRLTVV.